Listed here are 8 T cell receptor beta chains from one sample, sequenced in a study of control samples from healthy donors and cancer patients (TCRdb year 2020). The library was produced with the immunoSEQ multiplex PCR assay. TCRdb provides this immuneACCESS table in a form limited to in-frame rearrangements. Some clones are lacking; in checked studies, under half of them reflect an unresolved V gene, and why the rest are absent is not known. In this sample the table shows more than 95,000 clones, roughly 80% of which occur a single time. Jointly, the top ten make up roughly an eighth of the sample. Sequencing input: blood. The receptors originated from a woman between 50 and 59 years old in good health.

V is TRBV9 and J is TRBJ2-1, with 14 bases that match TRBD2. The trim removed 0 bases at V and 9 bases at J, leaving 5 bases unmatched. The CDR3 length is 16 residues. CDR1 is SGDLS and CDR2 is YYNGEE in the germline V gene. The CDR3 loop is CASSVGGLAGEVEQFF. The CDR3 DNA reads as TGTGCCAGCAGCGTAGGGGGACTAGCGGGAGAGGTTGAGCAGTTCTTC.

Only a few counts were recorded for this clone. V gene TRBV19 combines with J gene TRBJ1-6; D possibly corresponds to TRBD1 (6 bases). Germline V gene data show CDR1 as LNHDA and CDR2 as SQIVND (reference sequence). The V and J ends lost 4 bases and 5 bases respectively, with 9 bases between them. This CDR3 spans 14 amino acids. CDR3 amino acids: CASSRTANNSPLHF. DNA for the CDR3: TGTGCCAGTAGTAGGACAGCAAATAATTCACCCCTCCACTTT.

The chain recombines TRBV6-5 with TRBJ1-5; D might be TRBD1 (5 bases). The length of the CDR3 is 15 residues. Per germline, CDR1 MNHEY and CDR2 SVGAGI. V lost 7 bases and J 2 bases, leaving 15 bases between the germline ends. The CDR3: CASKTQVGGNQPQHF. The CDR3 region has the DNA TGTGCCAGCAAAACACAGGTTGGGGGCAATCAGCCCCAGCATTTT.

This chain joins TRBV6-2 or TRBV6-3 and TRBJ2-7; maybe TRBD2 (6 bases). This CDR3 has 14 amino acids. Germline V gene sequence: CDR1 MNHEY, CDR2 SVGEGT. V was shortened by 0 bases and J by 5 bases, with 11 bases between the two germline ends. CDR3 amino acids: CASSYSGRRDEQYF. In nucleotides, the CDR3 is TGTGCCAGCAGTTACTCGGGGAGGCGAGACGAGCAGTACTTC.

This chain links TRBV5-4 with TRBJ1-5, with D hard to call. Germline-derived CDR1 and CDR2 are SGHNT and YYREEE (reference sequence). The V gene lost 4 bases and the J gene lost 0 bases, with 8 bases spanning the gap. The CDR3 extends over 14 amino acids. This CDR3 reads CASSRDLSNQPQHF. CDR3 in DNA: TGTGCCAGCAGCCGGGATCTTAGCAATCAGCCCCAGCATTTT.

The chain couples TRBV6-2 or TRBV6-3 to TRBJ1-1, with D hard to call. The CDR3 totals 12 residues. Deletions cut 6 bases from V and 5 bases from J, with 10 bases between. Per the germline V gene, CDR1 is MNHEY and CDR2 is SVGEGT. CDR3 sequence (DNA): TGTGCCAGCAGCGATGTAGGGACTGAAGCTTTCTTT. It is translated as CASSDVGTEAFF.

This clone was detected once. The V call is TRBV10-3, the J call TRBJ2-1; no definite D call. V gave up 2 bases and J gave up 5 bases, with 13 bases separating them. The germline CDR1 and CDR2 sequences are ENHRY and SYGVKD. The CDR3 covers 15 residues. In DNA form, the CDR3 reads TGTGCCATCAGTGAGCCTAGGCTAGGAAACAATGAGCAGTTCTTC. This translates into CAISEPRLGNNEQFF.

The chain links TRBV28 to TRBJ1-2; maybe TRBD1 (6 bases). The V gene's germline CDR1 is MDHEN and CDR2 SYDVKM. The CDR3 runs 15 residues. Trimming took 0 bases from V and 8 from J, leaving 16 bases between them. This CDR3 reads CASSLWDSRGRGYTF. CDR3 DNA sequence: TGTGCCAGCAGTTTATGGGACAGCCGTGGGAGAGGCTACACCTTC.